Below are 7 T cell receptor beta chains sequenced from a single sample in a study of primary melanoma T cells and metastatic recurrence. The method was immunoSEQ multiplex PCR; TCRdb's version includes in-frame clones alone and lacks a portion of them. The repertoire has about 460 clones, roughly 87% of them found once; the top ten carry roughly 19%. The sequencing sample was made of melanoma tumor tissue. All receptors derive from a human donor with melanoma.

The rearrangement links TRBV28 to TRBJ2-5, with D perhaps given as TRBD1 or TRBD2 (6 bases each). Trimming removed 5 bases from V and 5 bases from J, with 15 bases in between. The CDR3 is made up of 14 amino acids. Germline assignment: CDR1 MDHEN and CDR2 SYDVKM. CDR3 bases: TGTGCCAGCAGTAAGATCCAGGGGAGGGAGACCCAGTACTTC. This gives the protein CASSKIQGRETQYF.

The rearrangement joins TRBV10-3 to TRBJ1-5; D unresolved. From germline, CDR1 is ENHRY and CDR2 SYGVKD. This CDR3 comprises 12 residues. The V end was cut by 2 bases, the J end by 2 bases, with 1 base between. The DNA of the CDR3 is TGTGCCATCAGTGAGGGCAATCAGCCCCAGCATTTT. Residues: CAISEGNQPQHF.

This chain links TRBV12-1 with TRBJ1-5. TRBV12-1 is an annotated pseudogene. This CDR3 comprises 18 residues. The CDR3 DNA reads as TGTGCCAGCAGCTTAAGTGGCTGTGACCTCAATAGCAATCAGTCCCAGCATTTT. The encoded protein is CASSLSGCDLNSNQSQHF.

This chain joins TRBV19 and TRBJ1-5; D not certain. Trimming shortened V by 6 bases and J by 1 base, and 16 bases separated the two germline ends. From germline, CDR1 is LNHDA and CDR2 SQIVND (reference sequence). The CDR3 has 16 amino acids. CDR3 nucleotide sequence: TGTGCCAGTAGGACTATCAGCCTGGTGAGCAATCAGCCCCAGCATTTT. It is translated as CASRTISLVSNQPQHF.

The V call is TRBV11-3, the J call TRBJ1-1, with 7 bases matching TRBD1. The CDR3 has 16 residues. After removal of 1 base from V and 7 bases from J, the junction contained 12 bases not matched to a gene. Germline V gene data show CDR1 as SGHNT and CDR2 as YENEEA. Here the CDR3 reads CASSLGGAGTASEAFF. The DNA for the CDR3 is TGTGCCAGCAGCTTAGGGGGAGCCGGGACAGCGAGTGAAGCTTTCTTT. The full variable domain, with the rest looked up from reference TRBV11-3 and TRBJ1-1, is EAGVVQSPRYKIIEKKQPVAFWCNPISGHNTLYWYLQNLGQGPELLIRYENEEAVDDSQLPKDRFSAERLKGVDSTLKIQPAELGDSAVYLCASSLGGAGTASEAFFGQGTRLTVV.

The chain carries TRBV19 and TRBJ2-7; 10 nucleotides match TRBD1. V lost 7 bases, J lost 3 bases, and 9 bases stayed unmatched. The CDR3 has 15 amino acids. Germline-derived CDR1 and CDR2 are LNHDA and SQIVND (reference sequence). Written as DNA, the CDR3 is TGTGCCAGTACTCCGGGACAGGGGTTTTTCTACGAGCAGTACTTC. It specifies CASTPGQGFFYEQYF.

The chain combines TRBV19 with TRBJ1-1; D unresolved. Per the germline V gene, CDR1 is LNHDA and CDR2 is SQIVND (reference sequence). Trimming removed 6 bases from V and 2 bases from J, with 10 bases in between. This CDR3 contains 13 residues. The DNA of the CDR3 is TGTGCCAGTAGCAGGCGGTCTAACACTGAAGCTTTCTTT. Translated: CASSRRSNTEAFF. The entire variable domain, with the rest obtained from reference TRBV19 and TRBJ1-1, is as follows: DGGITQSPKYLFRKEGQNVTLSCEQNLNHDAMYWYRQDPGQGLRLIYYSQIVNDFQKGDIAEGYSVSREKKESFPLTVTSAQKNPTAFYLCASSRRSNTEAFFGQGTRLTVV.